The 12 T cell receptor beta chains below were found in one sample sequenced in a study of T cell repertoires in cytomegalovirus infection. TCRdb re-derived calls from the reads in MiXCR, one entry per CDR3 protein. Here the sample spans roughly 280,000 distinct CDR3 sequences, roughly 9% being singletons. The specimen was PBMCs. Every receptor here comes from a human donor in good health (CMV status not recorded). Some clones in this sample may be carry-over from other donors' samples.

The chain joins TRBV7-4 to TRBJ1-2; 12 nucleotides match TRBD1. This CDR3 is built from 15 residues. V shed 5 bases, J shed 6 bases, and the junction held 7 bases outside the gene matches. Germline CDR1 is SGHVT and CDR2 is SQSDAQ. The CDR3 is CASSPGTGGWDGYTF. In DNA, the CDR3 is TGTGCCAGCAGCCCAGGGACAGGGGGCTGGGATGGCTACACCTTC.

This clonotype was counted many times. The chain has TRBV7-2 and TRBJ2-7; the match to TRBD2 covers 12 bases. Per germline, CDR1 SGHTA and CDR2 FQGNSA. With 5 bases clipped from V and 3 bases from J, the junction kept 5 bases outside the gene matches. The CDR3 totals 15 residues. The CDR3 region is CASSRRLAGDYEQYF. Written as DNA, the CDR3 is TGTGCCAGCAGCCGTCGACTAGCGGGGGACTACGAGCAGTACTTC. The full variable domain, rest sourced from reference TRBV7-2 and TRBJ2-7, is GAGVSQSPSNKVTEKGKDVELRCDPISGHTALYWYRQSLGQGLEFLIYFQGNSAPDKSGLPSDRFSAERTGGSVSTLTIQRTQQEDSAVYLCASSRRLAGDYEQYFGPGTRLTVT.

The sample holds a few counts of this clonotype. The rearrangement joins TRBV7-2 to TRBJ1-1; D perhaps matches TRBD1 (5 bases). Germline loops: CDR1 SGHTA, CDR2 FQGNSA. The CDR3 has 13 residues. Deletions cut 4 bases from V and 5 bases from J, with 11 bases between. The CDR3 sequence: CASSSGGKTEAFF. CDR3 bases: TGTGCCAGCAGCTCCGGGGGTAAAACTGAAGCTTTCTTT.

The sample holds many counts of this clonotype. At one boundary the junction diverges from the germline segment, which might be a read error. The rearrangement uses TRBV9 and TRBJ2-7; D call uncertain. The CDR3 length is 13 residues. The germline V gene encodes CDR1 SGDLS and CDR2 YYNGEE. The CDR3 here is CASSVDLGYGQYF. CDR3 sequence (DNA): TGTGCCAGCAGCGTAGACTTGGGCTACGGGCAGTACTTC.

With respect to this clonotype: This may be a read error, as it is one base from a much larger clone. This chain uses TRBV6-6 with TRBJ1-6; D not resolved. Per germline, CDR1 MNHNY and CDR2 SVGAGI (reference sequence). V was clipped by 0 bases and J by 11 bases, with 8 bases between them. The CDR3 loop spans 13 amino acids. CDR3 protein: CASSYSNNAPLHF. CDR3 coding DNA: TGTGCCAGCAGTTACTCGAATAACGCACCCCTCCACTTT.

This clonotype was picked up many times. The V gene is TRBV7-8, the J gene TRBJ2-3; D gene uncertain. V was clipped by 1 base and J by 9 bases, with 20 bases between them. Per the germline V gene, CDR1 is SGHVS and CDR2 is FQNEAQ. The length of the CDR3 is 16 residues. As DNA, the CDR3 is TGTGCCAGCAGCTTAGTCCCCGGCCCGGGCTTGGCGACGCAGTATTTT. It is translated as CASSLVPGPGLATQYF.

The chain carries TRBV4-3 and TRBJ2-7, with 9 bases matching TRBD1. The germline CDR1 and CDR2 sequences are LGHNA and YSLEER. Trimming removed 2 bases from V and 2 bases from J; junction bases left unmatched: 4. The CDR3 is 15 residues long. In nucleotides, the CDR3 is TGCGCCAGCAGCCAACCGGGACAGGGTACCTACGAGCAGTACTTC. It codes for CASSQPGQGTYEQYF.

The rearrangement links TRBV29-1 to TRBJ2-5; 14 nucleotides align to TRBD2. Losses at the gene ends were 4 bases for V and 2 bases for J; bases not matched to a gene: 6. The CDR3 runs 16 residues. The germline V gene encodes CDR1 SQVTM and CDR2 ANQGSEA. The CDR3 spells CSVGGTSGSGQETQYF. The CDR3 region has the DNA TGCAGCGTTGGAGGGACTAGCGGGAGCGGGCAAGAGACCCAGTACTTC.

This sequence joins TRBV7-8 and TRBJ2-2; the D gene could be TRBD1 or TRBD2 (6 bases each). Germline V lookup: CDR1 SGHVS, CDR2 FQNEAQ. V was shortened by 5 bases and J by 0 bases, with 13 bases between the two germline ends. The CDR3 has 16 amino acids. Here the CDR3 reads CASSLRGDANTGELFF. DNA of the CDR3: TGTGCCAGCAGCCTAAGGGGGGACGCGAACACCGGGGAGCTGTTTTTT.

The chain carries TRBV20-1 and TRBJ2-1; 12 positions agree with TRBD2. Germline CDR1 is DFQATT and CDR2 is SNEGSKA (reference sequence). J gave up 4 bases and V 2 bases, and 9 bases lay outside the gene matches. CDR3 length: 17 residues. The CDR3 reads CSARPLAGGHFYNEQFF. The CDR3 region has the DNA TGCAGTGCTAGACCACTAGCGGGGGGCCACTTTTACAATGAGCAGTTCTTC.

This clonotype came up many times. The chain carries TRBV11-2 and TRBJ2-7; 11 bases map to TRBD2. This CDR3 is 18 amino acids long. CDR1 SGHAT and CDR2 FQNNGV come from the germline V gene. V lost 2 bases, J lost 2 bases, and 11 bases stayed unmatched. The CDR3 sequence is CASSLSMIFSGRAYEQYF. CDR3 in DNA: TGTGCCAGCAGCTTAAGTATGATATTTAGCGGGAGGGCCTACGAGCAGTACTTC.

This clonotype was picked up many times. The J gene is TRBJ1-2, the V gene TRBV7-2; no definite D call. Trimming cost V 4 bases and J 0 bases, with 15 bases left between them. The CDR3 runs to 16 residues. Germline-derived CDR1 and CDR2 are SGHTA and FQGNSA. CDR3 in amino acids: CASSSTRGGSNYGYTF. The DNA of the CDR3 is TGTGCCAGCAGCTCCACCCGGGGAGGATCTAACTATGGCTACACCTTC. Complete variable domain (other parts from reference TRBV7-2 and TRBJ1-2): GAGVSQSPSNKVTEKGKDVELRCDPISGHTALYWYRQSLGQGLEFLIYFQGNSAPDKSGLPSDRFSAERTGGSVSTLTIQRTQQEDSAVYLCASSSTRGGSNYGYTFGSGTRLTVV.